These 28 T cell receptor beta chains originate from one sample sequenced in a study of beta chain features in type 1 diabetes. The sequenced template was cDNA made from the entire isolated RNA. Sequencing was performed with immunoSEQ multiplex PCR; in TCRdb, only in-frame clones are kept and a portion is missing. The sample shows about 360,000 clones, roughly 12% of them seen only once. Sequencing was done on a sample of naive CD4+ T cells from blood. The receptors derive from a young man in good health.

There are a few counts of this clone. This chain uses TRBV6-6 with TRBJ2-3; D is perhaps TRBD1 (5 bases). V dropped 0 bases and J dropped 1 base, with 5 bases sitting between them. This CDR3 has 14 residues. Germline V CDR1 and CDR2: MNHNY, SVGAGI (reference sequence). This chain's CDR3 is CASSYSGRTDTQYF. DNA for the CDR3: TGTGCCAGCAGTTACTCGGGGCGCACAGATACGCAGTATTTT.

The gene calls are TRBV4-3 and TRBJ2-5; D is perhaps TRBD1 (5 bases). The better agreement between TRBJ2-7 and the DNA end casts doubt on the J call. The CDR3 loop spans 15 amino acids. CDR1 LGHNA and CDR2 YSLEER come from the germline V gene. The CDR3 is CASSQGDSYSYEQYF. DNA for the CDR3: TGCGCCAGCAGCCAAGGTGACAGCTACTCCTACGAGCAGTACTTC.

With regard to this clone: Other DNA sequences in the same sample also yield this CDR3. This chain connects TRBV30 to TRBJ1-3; D call uncertain. V lost 3 bases to trimming and J lost 0 bases, with 3 bases between them. The CDR3 covers 12 residues. CDR1 and CDR2 (germline): GTSNPN, SVGIG (reference sequence). In DNA, the CDR3 is TGTGCCTGGAGCGTCTCTGGAAACACCATATATTTT. Its protein is CAWSVSGNTIYF.

The table lists this clone with a few counts. DNA of the CDR3: TGTGCCAGCAGCCCGGGACTAGCGATCCCAGATACGCAGTATTTT. Its translation: CASSPGLAIPDTQYF. The chain is built from TRBV7-9 and TRBJ2-3, with 10 bases identical to TRBD2. The V gene end was trimmed by 5 bases and the J gene end by 4 bases; junction bases not matched to a gene: 6. Germline-derived CDR1 and CDR2 are SEHNR and FQNEAQ (reference sequence). There are 15 residues in the CDR3.

J is TRBJ2-3 and V is TRBV7-9, with unresolved D. CDR3 length: 14 amino acids. The V and J ends lost 5 bases and 7 bases respectively, with 16 bases between them. Germline assignment: CDR1 SEHNR and CDR2 FQNEAQ (reference sequence). For the CDR3, the DNA is TGTGCCAGCAGCCCCCGGGTCGGTGTAAATACGCAGTATTTT. This gives the protein CASSPRVGVNTQYF.

CDR3 in DNA: TGTGCCTGGAGTCCTTCCGGGCCCAGGGGTGAGCAGTTCTTC. It specifies CAWSPSGPRGEQFF. The chain links TRBV30 to TRBJ2-1; D possibly corresponds to TRBD1 (6 bases). V was trimmed by 2 bases and J by 9 bases, leaving 17 bases between them. Germline V gene sequence: CDR1 GTSNPN, CDR2 SVGIG (reference sequence). This CDR3 has 14 residues.

This chain links TRBV11-2 with TRBJ1-2; D is unresolved. The CDR3 is made up of 14 amino acids. The germline CDR1 and CDR2 sequences are SGHAT and FQNNGV. Between the trimmed V and J ends, which lost 0 bases and 5 bases, there was a span of 10 bases. This CDR3 reads CASSLEAGPYGYTF. The CDR3 DNA is TGTGCCAGCAGCTTAGAGGCAGGTCCTTATGGCTACACCTTC.

This clone was observed a few times. Other DNA variants within this sample encode the same CDR3. This chain uses TRBV30 with TRBJ1-1; D unclear. The V end lost 2 bases, the J end lost 1 base, and 8 bases lay between the germline ends. The CDR3 runs 13 residues. The germline V gene has CDR1 GTSNPN and CDR2 SVGIG (reference sequence). The CDR3, as DNA: TGTGCCTGGAGTAAAGGAGCGAACACTGAAGCTTTCTTT. Amino acid sequence: CAWSKGANTEAFF.

The genes are TRBV7-2 and TRBJ2-2; 10 bases fit TRBD2. V was clipped by 4 bases and J by 4 bases; unmatched bases: 3. Germline V lookup: CDR1 SGHTA, CDR2 FQGNSA. CDR3 length equals 15 residues. The CDR3 loop reads CASSWTSGSTGELFF. CDR3 in DNA: TGTGCCAGCAGCTGGACTAGCGGATCCACCGGGGAGCTGTTTTTT.

The genes are TRBV14 and TRBJ2-7, with D possibly being TRBD1 (5 bases). V lost 2 bases, J lost 4 bases, and 6 bases lay in between. This CDR3 has 12 amino acids. The germline CDR1 and CDR2 sequences are SGHDN and FVKESK. The CDR3: CASSQQGYEQYF. DNA for the CDR3: TGTGCCAGCAGCCAACAGGGATACGAGCAGTACTTC.

This clone was counted only a few times. The chain joins TRBV7-8 to TRBJ2-5; the match to TRBD2 covers 13 bases. The CDR3 runs to 16 residues. Trimming cost V 4 bases and J 4 bases; bases outside gene matches: 6. Looked up from germline, CDR1 is SGHVS and CDR2 is FQNEAQ. CDR3 coding DNA: TGTGCCAGCAGCTCAAGGACTAGCGGGAGCCTAGAGACCCAGTACTTC. Its protein product is CASSSRTSGSLETQYF. Variable domain in full (rest from reference TRBV7-8 and TRBJ2-5): GAGVSQSPRYKVAKRGQDVALRCDPISGHVSLFWYQQALGQGPEFLTYFQNEAQLDKSGLPSDRFFAERPEGSVSTLKIQRTQQEDSAVYLCASSSRTSGSLETQYFGPGTRLLVL.

The rearrangement uses TRBV30 and TRBJ1-1; D unresolved. Germline V gene sequence: CDR1 GTSNPN, CDR2 SVGIG (reference sequence). V shed 0 bases and J shed 4 bases, with 12 bases lying between them. This CDR3 has 14 residues. DNA of the CDR3: TGTGCCTGGAGTGTACCTCGAGCGAGCACTGAAGCTTTCTTT. Protein sequence: CAWSVPRASTEAFF.

The chain employs TRBV7-9 and TRBJ2-3; D not certain. CDR1 is SEHNR, CDR2 FQNEAQ, per germline (reference sequence). Deletions cut 5 bases from V and 6 bases from J, with 9 bases between. This CDR3 is built from 12 residues. Here the CDR3 DNA reads TGTGCCAGCAGCCCCCTGGGCGATACGCAGTATTTT. Translated, it gives CASSPLGDTQYF.

V usage is TRBV7-2 and J usage is TRBJ2-1; TRBD2 matches at 9 bases. The V segment lost 1 base and the J segment 6 bases; nucleotides outside the gene matches: 10. Germline CDR1 reads SGHTA; CDR2 reads FQGNSA. There are 17 residues in the CDR3. CDR3 coding DNA: TGTGCCAGCAGCTTAGTTGGTGTGAGCGGGAGGTCCAATGAGCAGTTCTTC. Translation: CASSLVGVSGRSNEQFF.

The sample holds a few counts of this clone. This chain links TRBV7-9 with TRBJ2-1; the match to TRBD2 covers 8 bases. Trimming at V came to 6 bases and at J to 4 bases, leaving 11 bases not matched to a gene. The length of the CDR3 is 16 residues. The germline CDR1 and CDR2 sequences are SEHNR and FQNEAQ (reference sequence). Written as DNA, the CDR3 is TGTGCCAGCAGTCCCTGGAGGGGACTAGGGTACAATGAGCAGTTCTTC. Amino acids: CASSPWRGLGYNEQFF.

V is TRBV28 and J is TRBJ1-2, with TRBD1 as a possible D gene (6 bases). This CDR3 contains 14 residues. Between the trimmed V and J ends, which lost 5 bases and 7 bases, there was a span of 17 bases. Germline CDR1 is MDHEN and CDR2 is SYDVKM. CDR3 residues: CASSPPLDRFGYTF. The CDR3 DNA follows: TGTGCCAGCAGTCCACCGTTAGACAGGTTTGGCTACACCTTC.

Only a few counts were recorded for this clone. The chain joins TRBV18 to TRBJ2-1, with TRBD2 matching over 8 bases. V gave up 3 bases and J gave up 7 bases; unmatched junction bases: 8. The CDR3 loop spans 15 amino acids. Germline values: CDR1 KGHSH, CDR2 LQKENI. The CDR3 DNA reads as TGTGCCAGCTCACCGCCGGGACTAGGCCCTAATGAGCAGTTCTTC. Translated, it gives CASSPPGLGPNEQFF. The full variable domain, its missing parts supplied by reference TRBV18 and TRBJ2-1, is NAGVMQNPRHLVRRRGQEARLRCSPMKGHSHVYWYRQLPEEGLKFMVYLQKENIIDESGMPKERFSAEFPKEGPSILRIQQVVRGDSAAYFCASSPPGLGPNEQFFGPGTRLTVL.

The rearrangement uses TRBV5-1 and TRBJ2-7, with a weak D call TRBD2 (6 bases). The germline V gene has CDR1 SGHRS and CDR2 YFSETQ. V lost 0 bases, J lost 1 base, and 11 bases lay in between. This CDR3 has 15 amino acids. The CDR3 nucleotides read TGCGCCAGCAGCTTGGCCGGCGGGATTTCCTACGAGCAGTACTTC. As protein: CASSLAGGISYEQYF.

This clone showed up just a few times. This chain links TRBV7-9 with TRBJ1-6, with a possible D match to TRBD1 (6 bases). Trimming shortened V by 2 bases and J by 9 bases, and 11 bases separated the two germline ends. Germline CDR1 is SEHNR and CDR2 is FQNEAQ (reference sequence). CDR3 length: 14 amino acids. The CDR3 spells CASSLHRDSSPLHF. The CDR3, as DNA: TGTGCCAGCAGCTTACACAGGGATAGTTCACCCCTCCACTTT.

The V call is TRBV19, the J call TRBJ2-1, with 8 bases matching TRBD2. Looked up from germline, CDR1 is LNHDA and CDR2 is SQIVND (reference sequence). The CDR3 consists of 15 residues. Trimming took 6 bases from V and 0 from J; bases not matched to a gene: 4. CDR3 sequence: CASRERGSSYNEQFF. CDR3 sequence (DNA): TGTGCCAGTAGGGAGCGGGGGAGCTCCTACAATGAGCAGTTCTTC.

V gene TRBV25-1 combines with J gene TRBJ2-5; 11 positions agree with TRBD2. The CDR3 contains 17 residues. Germline loops: CDR1 MGHDK, CDR2 SYGVNS. Unmatched junction bases numbered 10, after V lost 6 bases and J lost 1 base. The CDR3 loop is CASSHPTSGSFQETQYF. The CDR3 nucleotides read TGTGCCAGCAGCCACCCCACTAGCGGGAGTTTCCAAGAGACCCAGTACTTC.

J is TRBJ2-5 and V is TRBV7-2; 13 bases are a match to TRBD2. The CDR3 runs 13 residues. Looked up from germline, CDR1 is SGHTA and CDR2 is FQGNSA. The J segment lost 13 bases and the V segment lost 3 bases, leaving 5 bases of the junction unmatched. The CDR3 protein is CASSLGLAGRPYF. In DNA, the CDR3 is TGTGCCAGCAGCTTGGGACTAGCGGGGCGCCCGTACTTC.

This chain connects TRBV27 to TRBJ1-1; TRBD1 is a possible D gene (6 bases). CDR3 size: 13 residues. The V gene's germline CDR1 is MNHEY and CDR2 SMNVEV (reference sequence). V dropped 5 bases and J dropped 4 bases, with 11 bases sitting between them. The CDR3 sequence is CASSLYRVTEAFF. Written as DNA, the CDR3 is TGTGCCAGCAGTCTCTACAGGGTCACTGAAGCTTTCTTT.

V usage is TRBV30 and J usage is TRBJ2-7; 7 nucleotides match TRBD2. The CDR3 contains 16 residues. Per germline, CDR1 GTSNPN and CDR2 SVGIG (reference sequence). The CDR3 region is CASTGREGGSWHEQYF. The CDR3 DNA reads TGTGCTTCCACCGGCAGGGAAGGCGGGAGCTGGCACGAGCAGTACTTC.

The chain joins TRBV18 to TRBJ2-5; 7 positions match TRBD1. Trimming cost V 3 bases and J 1 base; bases outside gene matches: 5. Germline CDR1 is KGHSH and CDR2 is LQKENI. This CDR3 has 15 residues. The CDR3 is CASSPPGQVQETQYF. DNA of the CDR3: TGTGCCAGCTCACCCCCAGGACAGGTCCAAGAGACCCAGTACTTC.

V usage is TRBV29-1 and J usage is TRBJ2-4, with TRBD1 matching over 9 bases. Germline-derived CDR1 and CDR2 are SQVTM and ANQGSEA. Losses at the gene ends were 7 bases for V and 6 bases for J; bases not matched to a gene: 10. The CDR3 is made up of 14 amino acids. CDR3 sequence (DNA): TGCAGCGCGAAACTACAGGGGGCGCGAAACATTCAGTACTTC. Encoded protein: CSAKLQGARNIQYF.

This clone was detected only a few times. CDR3 coding DNA: TGTGCCAGCTACCAAAGGACGGCGGGGAATGAGCAGTTCTTC. Translation gives CASYQRTAGNEQFF. This chain links TRBV7-9 with TRBJ2-1; D is perhaps TRBD2 (6 bases). Germline CDR1 and CDR2: SEHNR and FQNEAQ (reference sequence). The CDR3 covers 14 residues. V lost 8 bases and J 7 bases, leaving 18 bases between the germline ends.

This clone came up a few times. V usage is TRBV5-6 and J usage is TRBJ2-7; possibly TRBD2 for D (5 bases). The CDR3 spans 15 residues. Trimming shortened V by 0 bases and J by 0 bases, and 10 bases separated the two germline ends. CDR1 is SGHDT, CDR2 YYEEEE, per germline. The CDR3 here is CASSLGGYASYEQYF. CDR3 DNA: TGTGCCAGCAGCTTGGGCGGGTATGCCTCCTACGAGCAGTACTTC.